A selection of T cell receptor beta chains follows, all from one sample in a study of T cells in Graves' hyperthyroidism and ophthalmopathy. One entry per CDR3 protein results from TCRdb running MiXCR on the multiplex PCR reads. The repertoire holds some 770,000 distinct CDR3 sequences, with around 15% as singletons. The sequenced sample consisted of blood. All receptors come from a man between 18 and 35 years old with Graves' hyperthyroidism. The CDR3 runs from the conserved cysteine through the conserved F or W. D genes are given only for firm matches. Clone size is not always given. Where it is, it says once, few, many or a class for expanded clones.

>TRBD2|TRBJ2-1|TRBV7-9|.|16
CASSLAVAGLINEQFF
TGTGCCAGCAGCTTAGCGGTAGCGGGACTAATCAATGAGCAGTTCTTC
>TRBD1|TRBJ2-7|TRBV12-3/TRBV12-4|many|14
CASSLSDRGHEQYF
TGTGCCAGCAGTTTAAGCGACAGGGGCCACGAGCAGTACTTC
>.|TRBJ1-5|TRBV2|few|14
CASSGLDINQPQHF
TGTGCCAGCAGTGGTCTGGACATAAATCAGCCCCAGCATTTT
>TRBD2|TRBJ2-7|TRBV20-1|few|16
CSASILAGRPSYEQYF
TGCAGTGCTAGTATACTAGCGGGAAGACCTTCCTACGAGCAGTACTTC
>.|TRBJ2-7|TRBV5-1|many|15
CASSFPESGSNEQYF
TGCGCCAGCAGCTTCCCCGAATCGGGGAGTAACGAGCAGTACTTC
>.|TRBJ2-6|TRBV7-2|few|16
CASSLVGLRRANVLTF
TGTGCCAGCAGCTTAGTAGGACTCCGGAGGGCCAACGTCCTGACTTTC
>TRBD2|TRBJ2-7|TRBV12-3/TRBV12-4|many|17
CASSLGLLAGEIYEQYF
TGTGCCAGCAGTTTAGGGTTACTAGCGGGAGAAATCTACGAGCAGTACTTC
>.|TRBJ1-2|TRBV6-1|many|13
CASSEVAFYGYTF
TGTGCCAGCAGTGAAGTGGCGTTCTATGGCTACACCTTC
>TRBD1|TRBJ1-1|TRBV18|many|16
CASSPRAGTGLTEAFF
TGTGCCAGCTCCCCAAGGGCCGGGACAGGCCTTACTGAAGCTTTCTTT
>.|TRBJ2-7|TRBV6-6|few|14
CASSYADSPYEQYF
TGTGCCAGCAGTTACGCCGACAGCCCCTACGAGCAGTACTTC